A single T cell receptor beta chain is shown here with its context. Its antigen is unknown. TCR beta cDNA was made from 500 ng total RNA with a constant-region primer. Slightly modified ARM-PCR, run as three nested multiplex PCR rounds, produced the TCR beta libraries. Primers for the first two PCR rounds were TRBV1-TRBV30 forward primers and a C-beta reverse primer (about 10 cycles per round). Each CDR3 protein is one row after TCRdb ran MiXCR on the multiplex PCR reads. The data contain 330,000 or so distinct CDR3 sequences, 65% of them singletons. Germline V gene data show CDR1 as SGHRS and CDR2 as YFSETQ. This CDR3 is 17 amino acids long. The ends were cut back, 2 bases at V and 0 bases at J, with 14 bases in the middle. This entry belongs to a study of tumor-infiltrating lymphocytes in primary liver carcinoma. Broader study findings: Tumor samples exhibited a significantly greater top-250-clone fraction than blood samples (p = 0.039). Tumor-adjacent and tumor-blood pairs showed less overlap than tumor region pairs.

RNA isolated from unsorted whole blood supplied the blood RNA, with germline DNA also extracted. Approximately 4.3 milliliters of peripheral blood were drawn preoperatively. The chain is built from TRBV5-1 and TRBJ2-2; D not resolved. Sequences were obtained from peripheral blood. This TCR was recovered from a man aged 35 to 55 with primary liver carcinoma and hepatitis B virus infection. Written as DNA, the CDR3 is TGCGCCAGCAGCTTTCAAGTTCAGTTCGCGAACACCGGGGAGCTGTTTTTT. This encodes CASSFQVQFANTGELFF. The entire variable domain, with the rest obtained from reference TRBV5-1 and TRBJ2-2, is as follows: KAGVTQTPRYLIKTRGQQVTLSCSPISGHRSVSWYQQTPGQGLQFLFEYFSETQRNKGNFPGRFSGRQFSNSRSEMNVSTLELGDSALYLCASSFQVQFANTGELFFGEGSRLTVL.